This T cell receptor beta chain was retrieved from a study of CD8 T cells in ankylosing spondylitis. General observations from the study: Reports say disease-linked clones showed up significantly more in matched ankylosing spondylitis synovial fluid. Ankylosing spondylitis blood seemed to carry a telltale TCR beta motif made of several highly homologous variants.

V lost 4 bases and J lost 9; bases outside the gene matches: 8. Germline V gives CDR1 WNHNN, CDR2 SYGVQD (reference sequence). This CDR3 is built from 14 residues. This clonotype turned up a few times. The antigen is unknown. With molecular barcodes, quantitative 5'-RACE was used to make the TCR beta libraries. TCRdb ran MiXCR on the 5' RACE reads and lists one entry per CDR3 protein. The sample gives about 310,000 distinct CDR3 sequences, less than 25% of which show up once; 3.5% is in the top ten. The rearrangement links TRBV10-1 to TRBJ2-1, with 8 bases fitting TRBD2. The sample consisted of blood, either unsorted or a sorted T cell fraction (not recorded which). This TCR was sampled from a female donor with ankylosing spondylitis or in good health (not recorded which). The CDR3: CASSVNSGGTEQFF. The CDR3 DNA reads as TGCGCCAGCAGTGTCAACTCGGGGGGGACTGAGCAGTTCTTC.